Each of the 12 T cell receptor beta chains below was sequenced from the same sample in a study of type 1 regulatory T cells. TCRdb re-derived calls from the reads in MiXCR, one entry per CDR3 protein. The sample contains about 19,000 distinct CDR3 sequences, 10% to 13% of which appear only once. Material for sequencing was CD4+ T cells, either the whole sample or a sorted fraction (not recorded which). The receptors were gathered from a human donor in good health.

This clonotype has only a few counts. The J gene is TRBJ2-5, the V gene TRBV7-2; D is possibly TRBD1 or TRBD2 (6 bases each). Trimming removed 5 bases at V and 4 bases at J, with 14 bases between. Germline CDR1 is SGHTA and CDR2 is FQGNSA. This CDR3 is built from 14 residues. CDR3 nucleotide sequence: TGTGCCAGCAGCCCGTGGGGGGCCGGAGAGACCCAGTACTTC. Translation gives CASSPWGAGETQYF.

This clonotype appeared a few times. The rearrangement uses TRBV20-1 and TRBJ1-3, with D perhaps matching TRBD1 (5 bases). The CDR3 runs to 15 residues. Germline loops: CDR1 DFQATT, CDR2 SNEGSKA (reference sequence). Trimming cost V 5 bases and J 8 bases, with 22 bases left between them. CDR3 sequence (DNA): TGCAGTGCTCCTAACCCGGCAGGGTCACTGGACACCATATATTTT. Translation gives CSAPNPAGSLDTIYF.

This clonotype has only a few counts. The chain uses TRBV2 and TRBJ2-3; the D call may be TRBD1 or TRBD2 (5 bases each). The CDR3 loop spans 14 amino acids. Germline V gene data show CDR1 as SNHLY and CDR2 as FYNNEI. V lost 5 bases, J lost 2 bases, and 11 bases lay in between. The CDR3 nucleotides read TGTGCCAGCAGTTATCGGGGCCCCACAGATACGCAGTATTTT. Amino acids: CASSYRGPTDTQYF.

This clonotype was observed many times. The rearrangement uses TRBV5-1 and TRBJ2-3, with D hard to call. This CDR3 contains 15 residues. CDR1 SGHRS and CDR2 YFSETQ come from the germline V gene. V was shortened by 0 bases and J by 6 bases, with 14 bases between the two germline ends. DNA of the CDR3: TGCGCCAGCAGCTTGGGACGGCCGATTGGGGATACGCAGTATTTT. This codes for CASSLGRPIGDTQYF.

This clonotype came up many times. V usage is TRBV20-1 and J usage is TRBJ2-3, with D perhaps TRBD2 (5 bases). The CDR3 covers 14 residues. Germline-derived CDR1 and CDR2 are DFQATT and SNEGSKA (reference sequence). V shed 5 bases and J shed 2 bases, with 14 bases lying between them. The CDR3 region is CSAEKADSTDTQYF. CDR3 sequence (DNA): TGCAGTGCTGAGAAAGCGGACTCCACAGATACGCAGTATTTT.

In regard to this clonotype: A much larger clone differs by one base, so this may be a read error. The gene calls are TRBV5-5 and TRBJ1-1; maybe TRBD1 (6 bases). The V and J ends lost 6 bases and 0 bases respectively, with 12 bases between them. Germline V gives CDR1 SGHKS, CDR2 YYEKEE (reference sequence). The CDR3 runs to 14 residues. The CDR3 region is CASNLQGLNTEAFF. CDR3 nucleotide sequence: TGTGCCAGCAACTTACAGGGTCTGAACACTGAAGCTTTCTTT.

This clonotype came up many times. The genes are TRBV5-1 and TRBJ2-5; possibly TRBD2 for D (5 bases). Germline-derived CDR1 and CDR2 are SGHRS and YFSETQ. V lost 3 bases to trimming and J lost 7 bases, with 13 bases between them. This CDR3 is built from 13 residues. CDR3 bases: TGCGCCAGCAGCTCCGAAAGCGGCTGGACCCAGTACTTC. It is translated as CASSSESGWTQYF. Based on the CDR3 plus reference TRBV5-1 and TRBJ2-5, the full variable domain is KAGVTQTPRYLIKTRGQQVTLSCSPISGHRSVSWYQQTPGQGLQFLFEYFSETQRNKGNFPGRFSGRQFSNSRSEMNVSTLELGDSALYLCASSSESGWTQYFGPGTRLLVL.

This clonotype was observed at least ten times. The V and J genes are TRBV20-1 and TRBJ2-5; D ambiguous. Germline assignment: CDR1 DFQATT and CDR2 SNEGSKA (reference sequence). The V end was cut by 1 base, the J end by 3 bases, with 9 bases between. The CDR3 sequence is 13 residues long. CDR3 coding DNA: TGCAGTGCTAGAGGATCTGGGAAAGAGACCCAGTACTTC. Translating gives CSARGSGKETQYF.

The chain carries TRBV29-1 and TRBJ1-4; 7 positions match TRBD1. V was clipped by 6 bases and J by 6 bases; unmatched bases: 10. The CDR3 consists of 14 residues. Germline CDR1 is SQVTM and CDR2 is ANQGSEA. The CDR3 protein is CSVGVGQTDEKLFF. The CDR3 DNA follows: TGCAGCGTCGGGGTGGGACAGACTGATGAAAAACTGTTTTTT.

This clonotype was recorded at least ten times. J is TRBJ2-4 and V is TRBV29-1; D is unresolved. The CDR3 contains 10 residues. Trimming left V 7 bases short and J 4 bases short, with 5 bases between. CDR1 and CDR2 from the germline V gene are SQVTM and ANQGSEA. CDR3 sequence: CSAWKNIQYF. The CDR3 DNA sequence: TGCAGCGCCTGGAAAAACATTCAGTACTTC.

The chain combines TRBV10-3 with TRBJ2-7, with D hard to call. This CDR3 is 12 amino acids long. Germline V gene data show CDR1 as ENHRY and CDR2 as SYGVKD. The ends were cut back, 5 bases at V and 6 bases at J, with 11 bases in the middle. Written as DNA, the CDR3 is TGTGCCATCAGTACCGTGGAATCCGAGCAGTACTTC. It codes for CAISTVESEQYF.

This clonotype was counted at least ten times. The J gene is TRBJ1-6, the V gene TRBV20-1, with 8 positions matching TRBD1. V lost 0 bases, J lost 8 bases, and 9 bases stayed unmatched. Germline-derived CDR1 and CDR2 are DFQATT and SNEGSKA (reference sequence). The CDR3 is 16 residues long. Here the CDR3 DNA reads TGCAGTGCTAGAGAGCTCCGGGACAGGCTCGATTCACCCCTCCACTTT. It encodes CSARELRDRLDSPLHF.